A selection of T cell receptor beta chains follows, all from one sample in a study of blood T cell repertoires in COVID-19. Repertoires were generated with immunoSEQ multiplex PCR, while TCRdb's copy carries only in-frame clones and drops some. Of 250,000 to 400,000 clones in the sample, about 91% were seen once. Sequencing input: peripheral blood. The receptors were gathered from a woman younger than 45 with COVID-19, enrolled during active disease. The CDR3 runs from the conserved cysteine through the conserved F or W. Each record gives: CDR3 DNA, CDR3 protein, D gene, J gene, V gene, clone size. The D gene is left open where the match is weak. Clone size is stated in some rows and not others, as once, few, many or a class when expanded.

TGTGCCTGGAGTGCAACCGACAGGTTCAATTCACCCCTCCACTTT,CAWSATDRFNSPLHF,-,TRBJ1-6,TRBV30,-
TGCGCCAGCAGTCCTACAGGGACAAACCCCACTGAAGCTTTCTTT,CASSPTGTNPTEAFF,-,TRBJ1-1,TRBV5-1,once
TGTGCCAGTAATCATCGGGGGGGCGGTCAGCCCCAGCATTTT,CASNHRGGGQPQHF,-,TRBJ1-5,TRBV19,-
TGCGCCAGCAGCCAGCTAGGATTGAGTCCTCCGAACACTGAAGCTTTCTTT,CASSQLGLSPPNTEAFF,-,TRBJ1-1,TRBV5-1,-
TGTGCCAGCAGTTACGGGGCAGCCTCCAATTCACCCCTCCACTTT,CASSYGAASNSPLHF,-,TRBJ1-6,TRBV6-5,-
TGCGCCAGCAGTGACCGAGTGGGGGGAATGCAAGAGACCCAGTACTTC,CASSDRVGGMQETQYF,-,TRBJ2-5,TRBV10-1,few
TGTGCCAGCAGTGAGGACAGGGGGCTTACTGAAGCTTTCTTT,CASSEDRGLTEAFF,TRBD1,TRBJ1-1,TRBV6-1,-
TGTGCCAGCAATGGGGCGGGGGGCCACCAAGAGACCCAGTACTTC,CASNGAGGHQETQYF,TRBD2,TRBJ2-5,TRBV3-1/TRBV3-2,once
TGTGCCAGCAGTTTATTAGGACAGGCGGCTAATGAAAAACTGTTTTTT,CASSLLGQAANEKLFF,TRBD1,TRBJ1-4,TRBV28,-
TGTGCCAGCAGTCCCCAGGGGGGACACCGCATCACTGAAGCTTTCTTT,CASSPQGGHRITEAFF,TRBD1,TRBJ1-1,TRBV28,-
TGTGCCAGCATCTGGGGGCGTGGGCCCGAGATCTTGAGGTCGGCTTTCTTT,CASIWGRGPEILRSAFF,-,TRBJ1-1,TRBV6-4,-
TGTGCCATCAGTGAGTTAGGAGCAACCGGGGAGCTGTTTTTT,CAISELGATGELFF,-,TRBJ2-2,TRBV10-3,-
TGTGCCAGCAGCTTAGGGGCAGGGTCCTATGGCTACACCTTC,CASSLGAGSYGYTF,-,TRBJ1-2,TRBV11-2,few
TGTGCCAGCACCAAGTCAGGGAATCGGGCCACTGAAGCTTTCTTT,CASTKSGNRATEAFF,-,TRBJ1-1,TRBV11-2,once
TGCGCCAGCAGCTTCGGGACTAGCTGGCTCGATGAGCAGTTCTTC,CASSFGTSWLDEQFF,TRBD2,TRBJ2-1,TRBV5-1,-
TGTGCCAGCAGTTGGTTTTCGGGTGGCTACACCTTC,CASSWFSGGYTF,-,TRBJ1-2,TRBV25-1,-
TGTGCCAGCAGCCCAGTACAGGGGGCAGGGAATGAGCAGTTCTTC,CASSPVQGAGNEQFF,TRBD1,TRBJ2-1,TRBV11-3,-
TGTGCCAGCAGCTCCAGACTAGCGGGGAGCACAGATACGCAGTATTTT,CASSSRLAGSTDTQYF,TRBD2,TRBJ2-3,TRBV13,-
TGTGCCAGCAGCTTAACCGGGGACAGTCGAGGGGATACGCAGTATTTT,CASSLTGDSRGDTQYF,TRBD1,TRBJ2-3,TRBV7-9,-
TGTGCCAGCAGCTTACAGGGCGGCTATGGCTACACCTTC,CASSLQGGYGYTF,-,TRBJ1-2,TRBV7-9,-
TGTGCCAGCAGCCAACGACAGGGGGGACCCCTCCACTTT,CASSQRQGGPLHF,TRBD1,TRBJ1-6,TRBV13,-
TGTGCCAGCAGTGAACAGGGCGGGGGTGAAAAACTGTTTTTT,CASSEQGGGEKLFF,-,TRBJ1-4,TRBV6-4,-
TGTGCCAGCAGTCGACAGCATACGGCGAATCAGCCCCAGCATTTT,CASSRQHTANQPQHF,-,TRBJ1-5,TRBV28,few
TGTGCCAGCAGTGCACAGGGGATCCCTGAAGCTTTCTTT,CASSAQGIPEAFF,TRBD1,TRBJ1-1,TRBV14,-
TGCGCCAGCAGCTGGACTGTCCAAGAGACCCAGTACTTC,CASSWTVQETQYF,-,TRBJ2-5,TRBV4-1,-
TGTGCCAGCAGCTCCTTTTATTTTGGACAGGGGAATCATGCTTTCTTT,CASSSFYFGQGNHAFF,TRBD1,TRBJ1-1,TRBV7-2,-
TGTGCCAGTAGACCCGGACAGGGGGCTAACTATGGCTACACCTTC,CASRPGQGANYGYTF,TRBD1,TRBJ1-2,TRBV19,-
TGTGCCAGCAGCTTGTTCAGTAGGGCGGGGGGGCCCAATGAGCAGTTCTTC,CASSLFSRAGGPNEQFF,TRBD2,TRBJ2-1,TRBV5-6,-
TGTGCCAGCAGCTTAACAGGGGGAGATTCACCCCTCCACTTT,CASSLTGGDSPLHF,TRBD1,TRBJ1-6,TRBV7-8,-
TGTGCCAGCAGCTTAGCCGGGAAGCATGGCTACACCTTC,CASSLAGKHGYTF,-,TRBJ1-2,TRBV7-9,few